This T cell receptor (beta chain) is from a study of early T cells in non-severe SARS-CoV-2 infection. Looking at the study overall: Bulk RNA taken from unsorted whole blood was sequenced, leaving chains unpaired.

Unique molecular identifiers were added to individual cDNA molecules. From the 5' RACE reads, TCRdb called clonotypes with MiXCR, one entry per CDR3 protein. In the table there are approximately 50,000 distinct CDR3 sequences, about 7.8% of which are singletons. This clonotype was detected ten times or more. Its antigen remains unidentified. Regarding the study as a whole: Database matching using VDJdb favored anti-spike CD8 responses, with private and CD4 specificities left missing.

CDR3 size: 14 residues. The V gene's germline CDR1 is ENHRY and CDR2 SYGVKD. V shed 0 bases and J shed 2 bases, with 5 bases lying between them. The chain has TRBV10-3 and TRBJ2-1, with D perhaps matching TRBD2 (5 bases). This clonotype was obtained from an adult who was a healthcare worker with PCR-confirmed SARS-CoV-2 infection or an uninfected control (not recorded which). Sequencing was performed on whole blood. The CDR3 coding sequence is TGTGCCATCAGTGAGTCGGGAGCCTACAATGAGCAGTTCTTC. Protein sequence: CAISESGAYNEQFF.